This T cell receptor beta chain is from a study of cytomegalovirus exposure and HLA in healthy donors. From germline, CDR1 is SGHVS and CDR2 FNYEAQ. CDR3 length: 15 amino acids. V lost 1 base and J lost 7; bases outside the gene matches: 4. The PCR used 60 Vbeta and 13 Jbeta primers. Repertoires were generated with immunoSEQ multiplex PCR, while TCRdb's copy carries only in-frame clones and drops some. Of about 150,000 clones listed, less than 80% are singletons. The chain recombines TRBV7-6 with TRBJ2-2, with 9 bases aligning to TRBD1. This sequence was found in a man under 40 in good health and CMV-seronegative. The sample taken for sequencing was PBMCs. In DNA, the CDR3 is TGTGCCAGCAGCTTAGGCACAGGGGGCTTCGGGGAGCTGTTTTTT. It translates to CASSLGTGGFGELFF.